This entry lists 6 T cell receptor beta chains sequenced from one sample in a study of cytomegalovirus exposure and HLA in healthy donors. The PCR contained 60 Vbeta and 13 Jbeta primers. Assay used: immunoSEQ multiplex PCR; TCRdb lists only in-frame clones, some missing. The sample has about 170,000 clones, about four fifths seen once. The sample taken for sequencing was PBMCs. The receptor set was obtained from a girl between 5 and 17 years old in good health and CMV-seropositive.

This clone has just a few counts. CDR3 nucleotide sequence: TGTGCCAGCAGTTTACCGGGACAGACCTACGAGCAGTACTTC. This sequence encodes CASSLPGQTYEQYF. The chain combines TRBV28 with TRBJ2-7; 7 bases match TRBD1. In germline, CDR1 is MDHEN, CDR2 SYDVKM. V dropped 2 bases and J dropped 2; count of bases not matched to a gene: 3. This CDR3 comprises 14 residues.

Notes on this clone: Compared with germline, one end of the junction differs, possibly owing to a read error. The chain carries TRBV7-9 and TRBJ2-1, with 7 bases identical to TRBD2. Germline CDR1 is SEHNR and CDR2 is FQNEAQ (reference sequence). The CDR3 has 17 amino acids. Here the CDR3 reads CSSSPSDAGVGPNEQFF. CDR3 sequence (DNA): TGTTCCAGCAGCCCATCAGACGCGGGAGTGGGTCCAAATGAGCAGTTCTTC.

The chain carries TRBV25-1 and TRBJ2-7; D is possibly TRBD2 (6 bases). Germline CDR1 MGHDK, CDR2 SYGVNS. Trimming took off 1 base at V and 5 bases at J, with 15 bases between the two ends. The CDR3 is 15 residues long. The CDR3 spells CASSELPGELNEQYF. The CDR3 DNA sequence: TGTGCCAGCAGTGAATTGCCGGGGGAACTCAACGAGCAGTACTTC.

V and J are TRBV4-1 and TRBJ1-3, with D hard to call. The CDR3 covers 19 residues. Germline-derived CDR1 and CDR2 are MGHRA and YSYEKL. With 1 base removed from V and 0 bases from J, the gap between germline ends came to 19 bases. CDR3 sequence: CASSQVWFRQRGSGNTIYF. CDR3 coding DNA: TGCGCCAGCAGCCAAGTTTGGTTTCGGCAAAGAGGCTCTGGAAACACCATATATTTT.

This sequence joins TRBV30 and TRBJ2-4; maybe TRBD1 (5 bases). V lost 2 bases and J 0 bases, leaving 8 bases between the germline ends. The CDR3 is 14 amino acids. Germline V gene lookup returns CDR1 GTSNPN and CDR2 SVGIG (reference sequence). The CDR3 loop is CAWSLDRAKNIQYF. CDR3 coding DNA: TGTGCCTGGAGTCTCGACAGAGCCAAAAACATTCAGTACTTC.

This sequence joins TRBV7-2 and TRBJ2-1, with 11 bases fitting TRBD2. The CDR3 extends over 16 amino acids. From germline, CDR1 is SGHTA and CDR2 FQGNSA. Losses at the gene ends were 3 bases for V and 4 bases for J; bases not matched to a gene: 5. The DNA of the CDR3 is TGTGCCAGCAGCTTGGGACTAGCGGAGAGATACAATGAGCAGTTCTTC. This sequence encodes CASSLGLAERYNEQFF.